What follows are 2 T cell receptor beta chains derived from one specimen sequenced in a study of blood T cell repertoires in COVID-19. Clones were read by immunoSEQ multiplex PCR, and TCRdb kept only the in-frame ones, dropping some. The repertoire consists of some 250,000 clones, with approximately 90% occurring once and the leading ten covering around 0.98%. The sequenced sample was peripheral blood. These receptors all come from a woman aged 40 to 55 who had recovered from COVID-19.

There are a few counts of this clone. J is TRBJ2-3 and V is TRBV12-3 or TRBV12-4; maybe TRBD2 (6 bases). V was pared by 7 bases and J by 10 bases, with 15 bases between. The CDR3 covers 12 residues. The CDR3 DNA sequence: TGTGCCAGCAACCCGGGACCGGGGGCGCAGTATTTT. Translating it yields CASNPGPGAQYF.

This sequence joins TRBV7-9 and TRBJ1-1; perhaps TRBD1 as D (5 bases). The CDR3 runs to 15 residues. V gave up 7 bases and J gave up 1 base, with 16 bases separating them. Germline V gene lookup returns CDR1 SEHNR and CDR2 FQNEAQ (reference sequence). CDR3 sequence reads: CASTPGEAPNTEAFF. The DNA of the CDR3 is TGTGCCAGCACCCCGGGGGAGGCCCCGAACACTGAAGCTTTCTTT. Full variable domain (outside the CDR3, taken from reference TRBV7-9 and TRBJ1-1): DTGVSQNPRHKITKRGQNVTFRCDPISEHNRLYWYRQTLGQGPEFLTYFQNEAQLEKSRLLSDRFSAERPKGSFSTLEIQRTEQGDSAMYLCASTPGEAPNTEAFFGQGTRLTVV.